This T cell receptor beta chain is from a study of blood T cell repertoires in COVID-19. Study-wide context: Material from acute and convalescent COVID-19 was sourced from the United States, Italy and Spain. PBMCs, B-cell-depleted T cells, or T cells provided the cDNA or gDNA that made up the material.

The CDR3 runs 14 residues. Germline V gene sequence: CDR1 SGHTA, CDR2 FQGTGA. Trimming removed 2 bases from V and 13 bases from J; junction bases left unmatched: 8. Per the authors' pipeline: Counts of nucleated cells, estimated from reference gene primer amplification, were obtained. Sequenced by immunoSEQ multiplex PCR; TCRdb stores in-frame clones only, minus some. V, J and clone size are taken as reported in that table, and D and trimming were inferred from the DNA itself. The sample records more than 45,000 clones, roughly 89% being singletons. The rearrangement uses TRBV7-3 and TRBJ2-7; 13 nucleotides line up with TRBD2. This sequence originates from a man of 80 years or more with acute or convalescent COVID-19. The material sequenced was peripheral blood. The CDR3 DNA sequence: TGTGCCAGCAGCTTAGGACTAGCGGGGGATCGTCTTTACTTC. Translation: CASSLGLAGDRLYF.